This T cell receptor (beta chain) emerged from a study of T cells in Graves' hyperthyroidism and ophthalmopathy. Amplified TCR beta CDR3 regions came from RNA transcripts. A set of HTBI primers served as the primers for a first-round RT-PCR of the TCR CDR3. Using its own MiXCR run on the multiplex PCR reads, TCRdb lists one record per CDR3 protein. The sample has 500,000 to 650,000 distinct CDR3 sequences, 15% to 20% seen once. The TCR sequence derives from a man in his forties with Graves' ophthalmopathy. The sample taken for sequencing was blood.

CDR3 amino acids: CSARDSEQVEAFF. CDR3 DNA: TGCAGTGCTAGAGATTCAGAGCAGGTCGAAGCTTTCTTT. The rearrangement joins TRBV20-1 to TRBJ1-1, with unresolved D. Trimming removed 0 bases from V and 8 bases from J, with 13 bases in between. Germline V CDR1 and CDR2: DFQATT, SNEGSKA (reference sequence). The CDR3 is 13 amino acids.